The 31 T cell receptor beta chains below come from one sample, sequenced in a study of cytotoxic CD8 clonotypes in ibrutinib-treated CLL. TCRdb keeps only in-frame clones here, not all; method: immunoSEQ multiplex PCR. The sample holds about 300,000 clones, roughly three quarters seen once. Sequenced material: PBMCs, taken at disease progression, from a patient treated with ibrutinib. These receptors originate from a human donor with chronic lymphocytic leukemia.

This CDR3 is CASSLDPGGKADTQYF. The CDR3 DNA sequence: TGTGCCAGCAGCTTAGACCCAGGCGGAAAAGCGGATACGCAGTATTTT. This rearrangement joins TRBV11-2 to TRBJ2-3; no clear D. Per the germline V gene, CDR1 is SGHAT and CDR2 is FQNNGV. The CDR3 covers 16 residues. Trimming pared 0 bases from V and 6 bases from J, leaving 16 bases between.

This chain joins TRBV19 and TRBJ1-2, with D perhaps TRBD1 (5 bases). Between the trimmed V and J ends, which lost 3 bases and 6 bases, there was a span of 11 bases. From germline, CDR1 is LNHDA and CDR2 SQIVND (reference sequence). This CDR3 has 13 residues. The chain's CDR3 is CASSIGTGDGYTF. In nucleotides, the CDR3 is TGTGCCAGTAGTATTGGGACGGGCGATGGCTACACCTTC.

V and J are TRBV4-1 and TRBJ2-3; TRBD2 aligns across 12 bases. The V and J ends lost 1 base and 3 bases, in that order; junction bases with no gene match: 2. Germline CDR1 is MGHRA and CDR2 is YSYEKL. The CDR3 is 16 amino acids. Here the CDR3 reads CASSQGTSGDTDTQYF. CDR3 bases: TGCGCCAGCAGCCAAGGGACTAGCGGGGATACAGATACGCAGTATTTT.

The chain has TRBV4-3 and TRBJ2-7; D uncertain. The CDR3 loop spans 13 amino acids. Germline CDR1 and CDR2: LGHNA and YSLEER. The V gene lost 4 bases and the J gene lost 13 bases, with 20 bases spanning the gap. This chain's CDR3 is CASSPIPDGQSYF. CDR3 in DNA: TGCGCCAGCAGCCCTATTCCGGACGGCCAGTCATACTTC.

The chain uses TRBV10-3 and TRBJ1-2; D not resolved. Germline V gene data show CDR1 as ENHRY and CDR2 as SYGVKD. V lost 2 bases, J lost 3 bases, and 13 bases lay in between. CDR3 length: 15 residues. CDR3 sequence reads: CAISEIERLDYGYTF. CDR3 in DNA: TGTGCCATCAGTGAGATCGAGAGACTCGACTATGGCTACACCTTC.

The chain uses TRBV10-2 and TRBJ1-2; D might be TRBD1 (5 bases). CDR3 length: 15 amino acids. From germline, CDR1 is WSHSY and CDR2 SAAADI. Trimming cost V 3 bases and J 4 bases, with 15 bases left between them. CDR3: CASSEGAARPYGYTF. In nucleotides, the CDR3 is TGCGCCAGCAGTGAAGGGGCCGCCAGGCCCTATGGCTACACCTTC.

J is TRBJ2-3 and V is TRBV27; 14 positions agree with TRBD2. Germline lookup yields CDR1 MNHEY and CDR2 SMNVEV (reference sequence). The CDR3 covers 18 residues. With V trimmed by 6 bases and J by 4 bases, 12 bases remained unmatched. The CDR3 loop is CASSRAPGLAGVADTQYF. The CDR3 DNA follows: TGTGCCAGCAGCCGAGCCCCGGGACTAGCGGGAGTCGCAGATACGCAGTATTTT.

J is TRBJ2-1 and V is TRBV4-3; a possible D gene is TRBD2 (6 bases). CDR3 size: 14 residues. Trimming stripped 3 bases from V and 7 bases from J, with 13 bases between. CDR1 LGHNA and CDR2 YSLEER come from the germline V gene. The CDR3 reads CASSQVLGGNEQFF. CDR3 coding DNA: TGCGCCAGCAGCCAGGTTCTTGGGGGGAATGAGCAGTTCTTC.

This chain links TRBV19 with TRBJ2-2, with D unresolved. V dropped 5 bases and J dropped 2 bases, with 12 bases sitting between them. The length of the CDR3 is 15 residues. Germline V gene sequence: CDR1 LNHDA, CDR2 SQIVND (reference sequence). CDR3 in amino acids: CASSATDPNTGELFF. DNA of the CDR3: TGTGCCAGTAGTGCAACGGATCCCAACACCGGGGAGCTGTTTTTT.

This CDR3 is CASSIDMRGSGAFF. The CDR3, as DNA: TGTGCCAGTAGTATAGATATGAGAGGGTCGGGGGCTTTCTTT. The chain employs TRBV19 and TRBJ1-1, with D hard to call. V was pared by 0 bases and J by 11 bases, with 16 bases between. This CDR3 is built from 14 residues. The germline CDR1 and CDR2 sequences are LNHDA and SQIVND (reference sequence).

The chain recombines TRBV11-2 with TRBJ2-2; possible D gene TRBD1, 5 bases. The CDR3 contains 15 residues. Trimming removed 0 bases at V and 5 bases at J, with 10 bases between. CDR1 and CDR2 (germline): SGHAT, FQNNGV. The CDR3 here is CASSLDGPGTGELFF. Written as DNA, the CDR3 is TGTGCCAGCAGCTTAGATGGCCCAGGGACCGGGGAGCTGTTTTTT. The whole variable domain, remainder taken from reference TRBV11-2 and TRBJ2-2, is EAGVAQSPRYKIIEKRQSVAFWCNPISGHATLYWYQQILGQGPKLLIQFQNNGVVDDSQLPKDRFSAERLKGVDSTLKIQPAKLEDSAVYLCASSLDGPGTGELFFGEGSRLTVL.

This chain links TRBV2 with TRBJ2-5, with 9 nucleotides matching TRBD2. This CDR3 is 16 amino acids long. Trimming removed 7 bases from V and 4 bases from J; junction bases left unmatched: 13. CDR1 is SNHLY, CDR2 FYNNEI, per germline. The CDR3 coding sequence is TGTGCCAGCACCCAAGACCGCGGGGGGGCGGGAGAGACCCAGTACTTC. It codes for CASTQDRGGAGETQYF.

CDR3: CSVESGAYEQYF. DNA for the CDR3: TGCAGCGTTGAATCGGGGGCCTACGAGCAGTACTTC. The J gene is TRBJ2-7, the V gene TRBV29-1; a possible D gene is TRBD2 (6 bases). The CDR3 extends over 12 amino acids. CDR1 is SQVTM and CDR2 is ANQGSEA in the germline V gene. Trimming took 2 bases from V and 2 from J, leaving 7 bases between them.

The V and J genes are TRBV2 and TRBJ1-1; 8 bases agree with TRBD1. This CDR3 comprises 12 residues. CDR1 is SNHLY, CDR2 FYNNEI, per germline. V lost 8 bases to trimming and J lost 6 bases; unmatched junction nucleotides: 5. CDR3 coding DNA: TGTGCCAGCGGACAGGGCCCCGCTGAAGCTTTCTTT. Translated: CASGQGPAEAFF.

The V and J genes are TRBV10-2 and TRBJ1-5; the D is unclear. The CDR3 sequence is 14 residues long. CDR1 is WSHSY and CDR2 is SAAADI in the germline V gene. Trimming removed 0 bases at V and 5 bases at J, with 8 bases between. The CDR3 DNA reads TGCGCCAGCAGTGAGTCTCGGAGGGATCAGCCCCAGCATTTT. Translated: CASSESRRDQPQHF.

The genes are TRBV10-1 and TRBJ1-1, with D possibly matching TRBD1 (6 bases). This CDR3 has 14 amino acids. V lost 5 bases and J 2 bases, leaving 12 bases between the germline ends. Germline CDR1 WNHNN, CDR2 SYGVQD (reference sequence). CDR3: CASSPRGPNTEAFF. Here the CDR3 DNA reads TGCGCCAGCAGTCCCAGGGGACCCAACACTGAAGCTTTCTTT.

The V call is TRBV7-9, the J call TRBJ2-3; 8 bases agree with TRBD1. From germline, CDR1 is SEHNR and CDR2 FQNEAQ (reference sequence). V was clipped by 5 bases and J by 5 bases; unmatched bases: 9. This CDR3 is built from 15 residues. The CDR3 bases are TGTGCCAGCAGCAGCGGACAGGGTTCAGGAGATACGCAGTATTTT. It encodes CASSSGQGSGDTQYF.

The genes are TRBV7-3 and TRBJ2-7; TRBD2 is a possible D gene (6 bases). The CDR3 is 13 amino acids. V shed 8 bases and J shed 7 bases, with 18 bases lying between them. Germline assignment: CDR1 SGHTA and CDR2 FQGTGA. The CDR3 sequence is CASSWAGSGEQYF. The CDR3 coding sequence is TGTGCCAGCTCTTGGGCGGGGTCGGGGGAGCAGTACTTC.

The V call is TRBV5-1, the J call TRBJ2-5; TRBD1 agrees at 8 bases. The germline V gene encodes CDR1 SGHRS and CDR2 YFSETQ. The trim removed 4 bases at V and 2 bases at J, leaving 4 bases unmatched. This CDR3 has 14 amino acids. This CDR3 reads CASSQGAGQETQYF. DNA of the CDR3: TGCGCCAGCAGCCAGGGGGCGGGGCAAGAGACCCAGTACTTC. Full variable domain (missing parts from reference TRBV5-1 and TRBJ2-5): KAGVTQTPRYLIKTRGQQVTLSCSPISGHRSVSWYQQTPGQGLQFLFEYFSETQRNKGNFPGRFSGRQFSNSRSEMNVSTLELGDSALYLCASSQGAGQETQYFGPGTRLLVL.

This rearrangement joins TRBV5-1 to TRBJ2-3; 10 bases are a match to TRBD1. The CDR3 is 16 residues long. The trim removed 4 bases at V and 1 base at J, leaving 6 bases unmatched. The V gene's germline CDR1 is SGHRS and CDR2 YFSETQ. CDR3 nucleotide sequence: TGCGCCAGCAGCGTGGTAGGGACAGGGGGCACAGATACGCAGTATTTT. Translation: CASSVVGTGGTDTQYF.

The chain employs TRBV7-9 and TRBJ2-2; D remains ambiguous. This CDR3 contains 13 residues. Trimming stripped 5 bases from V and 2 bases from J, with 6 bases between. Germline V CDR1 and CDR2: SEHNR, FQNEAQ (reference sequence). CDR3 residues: CASSRRNTGELFF. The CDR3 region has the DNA TGTGCCAGCAGCCGTCGTAACACCGGGGAGCTGTTTTTT.

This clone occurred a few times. CDR3 amino acids: CASSLLPGSEQYF. The CDR3 coding sequence is TGCGCCAGCAGCTTGTTACCAGGGTCCGAGCAGTACTTC. The chain employs TRBV5-1 and TRBJ2-7, with D perhaps matching TRBD1 (5 bases). The length of the CDR3 is 13 residues. The germline V gene has CDR1 SGHRS and CDR2 YFSETQ. V dropped 1 base and J dropped 6 bases, with 11 bases sitting between them.

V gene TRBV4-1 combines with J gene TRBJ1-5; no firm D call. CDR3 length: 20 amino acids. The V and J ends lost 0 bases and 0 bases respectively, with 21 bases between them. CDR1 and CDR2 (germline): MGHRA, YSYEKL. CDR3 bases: TGCGCCAGCAGCCAAGACCCTATTCCACAGCTCACTTATAGCAATCAGCCCCAGCATTTT. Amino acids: CASSQDPIPQLTYSNQPQHF.

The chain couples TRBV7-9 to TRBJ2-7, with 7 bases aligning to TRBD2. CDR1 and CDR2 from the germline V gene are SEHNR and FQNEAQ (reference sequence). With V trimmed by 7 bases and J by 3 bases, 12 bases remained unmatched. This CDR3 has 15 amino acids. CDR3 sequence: CASTPEGGRSYEQYF. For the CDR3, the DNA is TGTGCCAGCACCCCAGAAGGCGGGAGAAGCTACGAGCAGTACTTC.

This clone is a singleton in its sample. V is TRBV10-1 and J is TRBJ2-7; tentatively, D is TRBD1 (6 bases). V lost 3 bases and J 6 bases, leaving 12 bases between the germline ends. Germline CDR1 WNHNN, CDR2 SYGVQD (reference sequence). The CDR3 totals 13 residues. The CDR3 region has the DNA TGCGCCAGCAGTGATAGGGGACACGGCGAGCAGTACTTC. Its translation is CASSDRGHGEQYF.

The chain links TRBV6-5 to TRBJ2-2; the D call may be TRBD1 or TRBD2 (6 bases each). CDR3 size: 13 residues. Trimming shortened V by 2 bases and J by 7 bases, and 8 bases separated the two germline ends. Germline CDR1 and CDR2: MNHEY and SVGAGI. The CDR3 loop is CASSYGGGGELFF. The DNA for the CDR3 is TGTGCCAGCAGTTACGGAGGGGGCGGGGAGCTGTTTTTT.

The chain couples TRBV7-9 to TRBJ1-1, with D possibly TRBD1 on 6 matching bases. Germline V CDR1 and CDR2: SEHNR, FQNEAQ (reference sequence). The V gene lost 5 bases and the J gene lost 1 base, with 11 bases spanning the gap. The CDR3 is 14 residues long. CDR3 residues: CASSRPGQNTEAFF. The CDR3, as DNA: TGTGCCAGCAGCCGACCGGGACAGAACACTGAAGCTTTCTTT. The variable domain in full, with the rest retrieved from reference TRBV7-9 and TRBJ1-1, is DTGVSQNPRHKITKRGQNVTFRCDPISEHNRLYWYRQTLGQGPEFLTYFQNEAQLEKSRLLSDRFSAERPKGSFSTLEIQRTEQGDSAMYLCASSRPGQNTEAFFGQGTRLTVV.

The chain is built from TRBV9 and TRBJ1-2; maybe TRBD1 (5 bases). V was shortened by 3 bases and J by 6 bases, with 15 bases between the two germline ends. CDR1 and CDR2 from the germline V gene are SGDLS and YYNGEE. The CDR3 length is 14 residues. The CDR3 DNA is TGTGCCAGCAGCGACCCGCTGAGGGACGATGGCTACACCTTC. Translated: CASSDPLRDDGYTF.

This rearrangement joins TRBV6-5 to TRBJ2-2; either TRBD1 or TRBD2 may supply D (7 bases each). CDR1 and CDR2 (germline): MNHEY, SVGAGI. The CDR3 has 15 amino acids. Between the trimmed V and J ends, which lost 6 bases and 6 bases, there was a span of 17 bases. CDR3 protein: CASSTTPGGAGELFF. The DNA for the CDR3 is TGTGCCAGCAGCACCACTCCAGGGGGGGCCGGGGAGCTGTTTTTT.

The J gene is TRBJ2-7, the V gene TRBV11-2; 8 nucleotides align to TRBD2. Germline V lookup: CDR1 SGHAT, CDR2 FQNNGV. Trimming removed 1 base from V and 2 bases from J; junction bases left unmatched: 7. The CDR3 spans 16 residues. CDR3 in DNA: TGTGCCAGCAGCTTAGGGGCTAGCGGGTACCCCTACGAGCAGTACTTC. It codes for CASSLGASGYPYEQYF.

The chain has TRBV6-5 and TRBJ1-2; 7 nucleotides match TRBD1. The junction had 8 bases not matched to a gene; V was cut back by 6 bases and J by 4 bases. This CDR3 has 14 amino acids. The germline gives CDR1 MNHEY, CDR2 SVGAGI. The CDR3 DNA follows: TGTGCCAGCAGAAAACAGGGGATAGGCTATGGCTACACCTTC. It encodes CASRKQGIGYGYTF.